Below, one TCR beta chain is given with its context. The antigen this receptor binds is unknown. No base quality values were provided; no much bigger clone lies one nucleotide off. TCRbeta CDR3 regions were amplified from genomic DNA using the immunoSEQ Assay, a bias-controlled multiplex PCR. In the paper's pipeline: Within the assay, amplification of reference gene primers was used to estimate how many nucleated cells each sample contained. To quantify the absolute abundance of each unique TCRbeta CDR3 rearrangement, sequence reads were collapsed and filtered. For each sample, productive Simpson clonality was calculated by taking the square root of Simpson's diversity index across productive rearrangements. TCRdb limited this immuneACCESS table to in-frame rearrangements with V and J called. A share of clones is missing; checked studies link under half to unresolved V genes, and the rest is unexplained. Clonal size and the V and J genes are those of that table, whereas D and trimming came from the DNA. The sample table contains roughly 130,000 clones; only one count was recorded for 90% of them. Of the sample, approximately 4.6% falls within the top ten clones.

At one collaborating source in Seattle, patients were enrolled during active infection and were followed longitudinally through the course of disease. The collaborating institutions used their own protocols to collect whole blood in K2EDTA tubes. For TCRbeta analysis, collaborators shipped samples as frozen whole blood, isolated PBMCs, or DNA extracted from either of those sample types. The data originate from a study of blood T cell repertoires in COVID-19 (dated by TCRdb to about 2020). Background on the whole study: Samples covering the acute and convalescent phases of COVID-19 were provided by collaborators in the United States, Italy and Spain. The material from the prospective study consisted of cDNA or gDNA derived from T cells, B-cell-depleted T cells, or PBMCs. Subjects who had been exposed to COVID-19, were actively infected with it, or had recovered from it provided the deeply sampled blood TCRbeta repertoires that made up the dataset. A freely available public database, intended as a resource for researchers studying the immune response to SARS-CoV-2, is where the repertoires were released. The samples were drawn from two sources: the first 160 participants of the ongoing ImmuneRACE study, and 1,000 to 1,500 subjects contributed by 6 global collaborators. Nearly every sample came with metadata listing a de-identified subject ID, COVID-19 status, age in years and sex. HLA class I and class II types, where available, came from metadata supplied by the sample provider rather than from assay-based typing. The paper's findings and limits, for the study overall: How much clinical and demographic metadata was included differed by source and by participant, and the metadata was provided uncurated.

This TCR was sampled from a man aged 60 to 69 with COVID-19, enrolled during active disease. Sequenced input: peripheral blood.

The DNA reads as follows: TGTGCCAGCAGCCAAGGGGGTAGCGGGAGACTCATAGATACGCAGTATTTT. Its product reads: CASSQGGSGRLIDTQYF. The sequence links TRBV3-1 (or the pseudogene TRBV3-2) to TRBJ2-3, and 9 junction bases match TRBD2. CDR1 and CDR2, per the germline V gene (reference sequence), are LGHDT and YNNKEL. Compared with germline, V lacks 1 base and J lacks 5 bases; bases without a gene match: 10. The CDR3, cysteine through phenylalanine, is 17 amino acids long. The sequence is cut down to CDR3 DNA, 51 bases in frame from base 1.